This TCR beta chain was documented in a study of blood T cells in healthy people across ages. General study results and limits: Estimated diversity, derived from one million T cells, was regarded as an underestimate. Across samples, TCR beta diversity tracked strongly with naive T cell percentage.

PCR was performed a second time for about 7 to 11 cycles using a sample-barcoded 5' primer and a J-beta primer mix. There were at least 2.5 million CDR3-containing paired-end reads obtained from each sample. From the 5' RACE reads, TCRdb called clonotypes with MiXCR, one entry per CDR3 protein. The data show just over 1 million distinct CDR3 sequences, with 35% to 50% seen just once and about 20% held by the top ten. This clonotype was counted between two and nine times. Its specificity is not known. CDR1 and CDR2 (germline): SGHTA, FQGNSA. The V and J ends lost 1 base and 3 bases respectively, with 7 bases between them. The CDR3 loop spans 14 amino acids.

Sequenced input: blood. The clonotype originates from a woman aged 55-69 years in good health. The genes are TRBV7-2 and TRBJ2-1; D is unresolved. The chain's CDR3 is CASSLVANYNEQFF. The CDR3 DNA reads as TGTGCCAGCAGCTTAGTTGCCAACTACAATGAGCAGTTCTTC.